This is a list of T cell receptor beta chains from one sample in a study of cytomegalovirus exposure and HLA in healthy donors. Profiled with immunoSEQ multiplex PCR; TCRdb holds only in-frame clones, not every one. Found here are some 56,000 clones, 65% to 90% of them singletons; the top ten hold approximately 1.5%. Input material: PBMCs. The receptor set was obtained from a human donor in good health. Each CDR3 is given with its conserved first and last residue. The D gene is left open where the match is weak. Part of the rows lack a size; the others show once, few, many or a class for expanded clones.

>TRBV19|TRBD2|TRBJ2-7|NA
CASSTTVLAGVLYEQYF
TGTGCCAGTTCGACAACGGTCCTAGCGGGAGTATTGTACGAGCAGTACTTC
>TRBV7-6|TRBD1|TRBJ2-2|NA
CASSYMQGQGGTGELFF
TGTGCCAGCAGCTATATGCAAGGACAGGGAGGCACCGGGGAGCTGTTTTTT
>TRBV5-1|NA|TRBJ2-2|NA
CASREFANTGELFF
TGCGCCAGCCGGGAGTTCGCGAACACCGGGGAGCTGTTTTTT
>TRBV7-6|TRBD1|TRBJ1-1|NA
CASSSRQGGTEAFF
TGTGCCAGCAGCTCGAGACAGGGAGGCACTGAAGCTTTCTTT
>TRBV4-3|TRBD1|TRBJ2-7|NA
CASSQVSGQPDYEQYF
TGCGCCAGCAGCCAGGTTTCGGGACAGCCTGACTACGAGCAGTACTTC
>TRBV4-3|TRBD2|TRBJ2-7|few
CASSQDRASGLEQYF
TGCGCCAGCAGCCAAGATAGGGCTAGCGGCTTAGAGCAGTACTTC
>TRBV10-3|NA|TRBJ2-6|NA
CASSEEGAGANVLTF
TGTGCCAGCAGTGAAGAGGGGGCTGGGGCCAACGTCCTGACTTTC
>TRBV7-3|TRBD1|TRBJ1-1|NA
CASSSGQGRTEAFF
TGTGCCAGCAGCTCGGGACAGGGGAGAACTGAAGCTTTCTTT
>TRBV2|TRBD1|TRBJ2-5|NA
CASRPVTGEETQYF
TGTGCCAGCAGACCTGTGACAGGGGAAGAGACCCAGTACTTC
>TRBV18|NA|TRBJ1-1|NA
CASSPPVGGYEAFF
TGTGCCAGCTCACCACCGGTGGGAGGGTATGAAGCTTTCTTT
>TRBV7-9|NA|TRBJ1-1|NA
CSSSFSLNTEAFF
TGTTCCAGCAGCTTCTCCTTAAACACTGAAGCTTTCTTT
>TRBV13|NA|TRBJ1-5|NA
CASSFKGSNQPQHF
TGTGCCAGCAGCTTCAAGGGGAGCAATCAGCCCCAGCATTTT
>TRBV7-9|TRBD2|TRBJ2-1|NA
CASSFAGGGGNEQFF
TGTGCCAGCAGCTTCGCGGGAGGGGGGGGGAATGAGCAGTTCTTC
>TRBV2|TRBD1|TRBJ1-2|NA
CASVTGGTYGYTF
TGTGCCAGCGTTACAGGGGGAACCTATGGCTACACCTTC
>TRBV29-1|TRBD1|TRBJ1-3|few
CSVVTGGGNTIYF
TGCAGCGTTGTAACAGGGGGGGGAAACACCATATATTTT
>TRBV9|NA|TRBJ1-2|once
CASSAGGNGYTF
TGTGCCAGCAGCGCAGGAGGGAACGGCTACACCTTC
>TRBV2|NA|TRBJ1-5|NA
CASKTADQPQHF
TGTGCCAGCAAGACAGCCGATCAGCCCCAGCATTTT
>TRBV28|TRBD1|TRBJ1-4|NA
CASSFPGTGGLAEKLFF
TGTGCCAGCAGTTTCCCCGGGACAGGGGGGCTTGCTGAAAAACTGTTTTTT
>TRBV19|NA|TRBJ1-1|NA
CASSIQGNRAEAFF
TGTGCCAGTAGTATACAGGGGAATAGGGCTGAAGCTTTCTTT
>TRBV2|NA|TRBJ2-4|NA
CASSERSGGDKNIQYF
TGTGCCAGCAGTGAGAGGTCGGGGGGCGACAAAAACATTCAGTACTTC
>TRBV4-2|NA|TRBJ1-5|NA
CASSQEAGDQPQHF
TGTGCCAGCAGCCAAGAGGCAGGGGATCAGCCCCAGCATTTT
>TRBV7-9|NA|TRBJ2-1|NA
CASSLATESFF
TGTGCCAGCAGCTTAGCAACGGAGTCGTTCTTC
>TRBV12-5|NA|TRBJ1-6|NA
CASGIVSSYNSPLHF
TGTGCTAGTGGAATCGTGAGCTCCTATAATTCACCCCTCCACTTT
>TRBV28|TRBD1|TRBJ1-5|NA
CASSETGVQPQHF
TGTGCCAGCAGTGAGACAGGGGTTCAGCCCCAGCATTTT
>TRBV13|NA|TRBJ1-3|NA
CASSPRTVYGNTIYF
TGTGCCAGCAGCCCCCGGACAGTGTATGGAAACACCATATATTTT
>TRBV29-1|TRBD2|TRBJ2-7|NA
CSVLMGGNEQYF
TGCAGCGTGCTGATGGGGGGGAACGAGCAGTACTTC
>TRBV5-4|TRBD1|TRBJ2-1|NA
CASSSDRGPYNEQFF
TGTGCCAGCAGCTCCGACAGGGGACCCTACAATGAGCAGTTCTTC
>TRBV29-1|NA|TRBJ2-7|NA
CSVVSGTLSYEQYF
TGCAGCGTAGTTAGCGGAACCCTCTCCTACGAGCAGTACTTC
>TRBV6-5|NA|TRBJ2-2|NA
CASSYLPEVGELFF
TGTGCCAGCAGTTATCTTCCCGAGGTCGGGGAGCTGTTTTTT
>TRBV7-8|NA|TRBJ1-1|NA
CASSPPRAWGDTEAFF
TGTGCCAGCAGCCCTCCGAGGGCCTGGGGTGACACTGAAGCTTTCTTT
>TRBV2|NA|TRBJ1-2|NA
CASRDGWETLYGYTF
TGTGCCAGCAGAGATGGGTGGGAGACCTTATATGGCTACACCTTC
>TRBV7-2|TRBD1|TRBJ1-5|NA
CASSQGGRDNQPQHF
TGTGCCAGCTCTCAGGGGGGTAGGGACAATCAGCCCCAGCATTTT
>TRBV7-2|NA|TRBJ2-1|NA
CASSFAGSYNEQFF
TGTGCCAGCAGCTTCGCCGGCTCCTACAATGAGCAGTTCTTC
>TRBV7-6|TRBD2|TRBJ2-1|NA
CASSLYRTGGDEQFF
TGTGCCAGCAGCTTATACCGGACCGGGGGGGATGAGCAGTTCTTC
>TRBV18|TRBD1|TRBJ2-1|NA
CASSTGTGYNEQFF
TGTGCCAGCTCTACCGGGACAGGGTACAATGAGCAGTTCTTC
>TRBV29-1|TRBD1|TRBJ1-2|NA
CSVPTGTGGRGYTF
TGCAGCGTCCCAACCGGGACAGGGGGTCGCGGCTACACCTTC
>TRBV6-4|TRBD1|TRBJ1-4|few
CASSEGQGVHEKLFF
TGTGCCAGCAGTGAAGGACAGGGCGTGCATGAAAAACTGTTTTTT
>TRBV19|NA|TRBJ1-4|NA
CASSIWGGTNEKLFF
TGTGCCAGTAGTATCTGGGGCGGAACTAATGAAAAACTGTTTTTT
>TRBV2|TRBD2|TRBJ2-5|NA
CASSEWAGGETQYF
TGTGCCAGCAGTGAATGGGCGGGAGGAGAGACCCAGTACTTC
>TRBV2|NA|TRBJ1-3|NA
CASSAQVPRSGNTIYF
TGTGCCAGCAGTGCCCAGGTGCCTCGCTCTGGAAACACCATATATTTT
>TRBV11-3|TRBD1|TRBJ2-1|NA
CASSRTGEVYNEQFF
TGTGCCAGCAGCCGGACAGGGGAGGTCTACAATGAGCAGTTCTTC
>TRBV6-4|TRBD2|TRBJ2-3|NA
CASSSERGAGTDTQYF
TGTGCCAGCAGCTCAGAGCGGGGGGCTGGCACAGATACGCAGTATTTT